Listed below are T cell receptor beta chains from one sample, sequenced in a study of T cell responses to AZD1222 COVID-19 vaccine. Libraries were prepared by immunoSEQ multiplex PCR; TCRdb keeps only in-frame clonotypes and omits some of them. The sample has some 94,000 clones, about 90% seen once; the top ten hold around 3.2%. The sample was peripheral blood, taken on day 0 of AZD1222 vaccination. These receptors were taken from an adult in good health. CDR3s include the opening cysteine and the closing phenylalanine or tryptophan. Each record gives: clone size, V gene, D gene, J gene, CDR3 protein, CDR3 DNA. D genes are given only for firm matches. A row's size may be missing; if present it is once, few, many or a size class.

abundance: NA; v_gene: TRBV30; d_gene: NA; j_gene: TRBJ1-1; CDR3aa: CAWSVGRRGEAFF; CDR3nt: TGTGCCTGGAGTGTAGGCAGGCGAGGTGAAGCTTTCTTT
abundance: NA; v_gene: TRBV4-1; d_gene: TRBD1; j_gene: TRBJ1-2; CDR3aa: CASSRDRGYTF; CDR3nt: TGCGCCAGCAGCCGGGACAGGGGCTACACCTTC
abundance: NA; v_gene: TRBV2; d_gene: TRBD1; j_gene: TRBJ1-5; CDR3aa: CASKLTGNAGQPQHF; CDR3nt: TGTGCCAGCAAATTGACAGGGAATGCGGGTCAGCCCCAGCATTTT
abundance: NA; v_gene: TRBV7-2; d_gene: TRBD1; j_gene: TRBJ1-2; CDR3aa: CASRNPGTGEYGYTF; CDR3nt: TGTGCCAGCAGGAACCCCGGGACAGGGGAATATGGCTACACCTTC
abundance: NA; v_gene: TRBV5-1; d_gene: NA; j_gene: TRBJ2-5; CDR3aa: CASSLRSGGGETQYF; CDR3nt: TGTGCCAGCAGCTTGCGATCGGGCGGAGGAGAGACCCAGTACTTC
abundance: NA; v_gene: TRBV19; d_gene: NA; j_gene: TRBJ1-5; CDR3aa: CASTPRAQNQPQHF; CDR3nt: TGTGCCAGTACCCCAAGGGCTCAGAATCAGCCCCAGCATTTT
abundance: NA; v_gene: TRBV14; d_gene: NA; j_gene: TRBJ2-1; CDR3aa: CASRAVAEGEQFF; CDR3nt: TGTGCCAGCAGAGCCGTGGCCGAAGGTGAGCAGTTCTTC
abundance: NA; v_gene: TRBV5-6; d_gene: TRBD1; j_gene: TRBJ1-6; CDR3aa: CASGLDRAGLHF; CDR3nt: TGTGCCAGCGGACTGGACAGGGCGGGCCTCCACTTT
abundance: NA; v_gene: TRBV6-6; d_gene: TRBD2; j_gene: TRBJ2-1; CDR3aa: CASSGTSSGNEQFF; CDR3nt: TGTGCCAGCAGTGGGACTAGCAGTGGCAATGAGCAGTTCTTC
abundance: NA; v_gene: TRBV30; d_gene: NA; j_gene: TRBJ1-3; CDR3aa: CAWSVAPGNTIYF; CDR3nt: TGTGCCTGGAGTGTGGCACCTGGAAACACCATATATTTT
abundance: NA; v_gene: TRBV15; d_gene: TRBD1; j_gene: TRBJ1-2; CDR3aa: CATSRDRGGYGYTF; CDR3nt: TGTGCCACCAGTAGGGACAGGGGCGGCTATGGCTACACCTTC
abundance: few; v_gene: TRBV10-3; d_gene: NA; j_gene: TRBJ1-2; CDR3aa: CAISDPPNYGYTF; CDR3nt: TGTGCCATCAGTGACCCTCCTAACTATGGCTACACCTTC
abundance: NA; v_gene: TRBV18; d_gene: TRBD1; j_gene: TRBJ2-7; CDR3aa: CASSSNDRGQYF; CDR3nt: TGTGCCAGCTCATCCAATGACAGGGGGCAGTACTTC